This record looks at one T cell receptor beta chain sequence and its context. The CDR3 consists of 18 residues. Trimming stripped 4 bases from V and 0 bases from J, with 19 bases between. Looked up from germline, CDR1 is MDHEN and CDR2 is SYDVKM. Some clones are missing from TCRdb's copy, which holds only in-frame ones; the method was immunoSEQ multiplex PCR. The sample consists of more than 80,000 clones, about 90% of them appearing once. This sample is drawn from a study of T cell changes during pregnancy in multiple sclerosis. This material consisted of peripheral blood, taken after pregnancy. V usage is TRBV28 and J usage is TRBJ2-1; the D is unclear. This sequence originates from a female donor with multiple sclerosis, enrolled in a pregnancy study. CDR3 sequence reads: CASSSGRILRSSYNEQFF. CDR3 DNA sequence: TGTGCCAGCAGTTCTGGTAGAATTCTTCGGAGCTCCTACAATGAGCAGTTCTTC.